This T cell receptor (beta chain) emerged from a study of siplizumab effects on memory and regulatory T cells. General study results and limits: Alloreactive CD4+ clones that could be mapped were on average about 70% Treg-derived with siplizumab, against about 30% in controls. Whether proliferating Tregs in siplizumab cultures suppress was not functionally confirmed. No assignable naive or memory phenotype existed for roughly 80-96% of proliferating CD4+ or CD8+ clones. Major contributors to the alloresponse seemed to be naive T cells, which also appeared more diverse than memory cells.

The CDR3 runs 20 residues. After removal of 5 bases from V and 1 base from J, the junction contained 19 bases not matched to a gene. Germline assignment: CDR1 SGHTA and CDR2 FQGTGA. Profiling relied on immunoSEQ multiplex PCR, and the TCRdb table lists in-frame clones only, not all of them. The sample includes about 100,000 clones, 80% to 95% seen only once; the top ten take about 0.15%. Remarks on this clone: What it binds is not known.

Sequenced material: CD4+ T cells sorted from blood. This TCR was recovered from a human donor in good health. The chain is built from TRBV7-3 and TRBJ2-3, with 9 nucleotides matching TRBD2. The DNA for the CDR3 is TGTGCCAGCAGCCCTATTAGCGGGGGCAATATCCGGTCCCGCACAGATACGCAGTATTTT. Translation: CASSPISGGNIRSRTDTQYF. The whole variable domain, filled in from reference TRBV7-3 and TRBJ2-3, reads GAGVSQTPSNKVTEKGKYVELRCDPISGHTALYWYRQSLGQGPEFLIYFQGTGAADDSGLPNDRFFAVRPEGSVSTLKIQRTERGDSAVYLCASSPISGGNIRSRTDTQYFGPGTRLTVL.